This T cell receptor beta chain comes out of a study of patients and donors after allogeneic stem cell transplantation. One entry per CDR3 protein results from TCRdb running MiXCR on the RT-PCR reads. The sample shows 900,000 to 1,000,000 distinct CDR3 sequences, 18% of them seen only once. This clonotype came up a few times. Input material: blood, either unsorted or a sorted T cell fraction (not recorded which). The origin of this receptor is a human donor who was either an allogeneic HSCT recipient or a stem cell or donor lymphocyte infusion donor (not recorded which). It is not recorded whose cells these are; they may come from a transplant donor.

In nucleotides, the CDR3 is TGTGCCAGCAGCTTATCGTGGTACGAGCAGTACTTC. Encoded protein: CASSLSWYEQYF. V usage is TRBV7-2 and J usage is TRBJ2-7, with unresolved D. The CDR3 extends over 12 amino acids. The germline V gene has CDR1 SGHTA and CDR2 FQGNSA. V was pared by 2 bases and J by 4 bases, with 6 bases between. The whole variable domain, remainder taken from reference TRBV7-2 and TRBJ2-7, is GAGVSQSPSNKVTEKGKDVELRCDPISGHTALYWYRQSLGQGLEFLIYFQGNSAPDKSGLPSDRFSAERTGGSVSTLTIQRTQQEDSAVYLCASSLSWYEQYFGPGTRLTVT.